The rows below give T cell receptor beta chains drawn from one sample of a study of blood T cell repertoires in COVID-19. Generated by immunoSEQ multiplex PCR, the TCRdb table keeps only in-frame clones and is missing some. Of fewer than 90,000 clones listed, roughly 96% are singletons. The sequenced sample was peripheral blood. These TCRs come from a human donor with active COVID-19. The donor label of this sample is uncertain. CDR3s include the opening cysteine and the closing phenylalanine or tryptophan. The order of the fields is J gene, V gene, CDR3 length, clone size, D gene, CDR3 DNA, CDR3 protein. The D gene is left open where the match is weak. Size tells how often a clone was seen (once, few, many) or the class of an expanded clone, and some rows leave it out.

j_gene: TRBJ2-1
v_gene: TRBV3-1/TRBV3-2
len: 17
abundance: .
d_gene: TRBD2
CDR3nt: TGTGCCAGCAGCTCACGGACTAGCGGGGGGGCCTACAATGAGCAGTTCTTC
CDR3aa: CASSSRTSGGAYNEQFF

j_gene: TRBJ1-1
v_gene: TRBV19
len: 14
abundance: once
d_gene: TRBD1
CDR3nt: TGTGCCAGTAGTCACCAGGAGGGGGCAGCTGAAGCTTTCTTT
CDR3aa: CASSHQEGAAEAFF

j_gene: TRBJ2-1
v_gene: TRBV27
len: 15
abundance: .
d_gene: TRBD2
CDR3nt: TGTGCCAGCAGGCGGGGGGGACGGTCCTACAATGAGCAGTTCTTC
CDR3aa: CASRRGGRSYNEQFF

j_gene: TRBJ1-5
v_gene: TRBV28
len: 14
abundance: .
d_gene: TRBD1
CDR3nt: TGTGCCAGCAGGTCAGGGGGAAGCAATCAGCCCCAGCATTTT
CDR3aa: CASRSGGSNQPQHF

j_gene: TRBJ1-6
v_gene: TRBV6-2/TRBV6-3
len: 13
abundance: .
d_gene: .
CDR3nt: TGTGCCAGCAGTTACTTCCCCAGTGGTCCCCTCCACTTT
CDR3aa: CASSYFPSGPLHF

j_gene: TRBJ2-2
v_gene: TRBV5-6
len: 12
abundance: .
d_gene: .
CDR3nt: TGTGCCAGCAGCTCCGTGTTAGGGGAGCTGTTTTTT
CDR3aa: CASSSVLGELFF

j_gene: TRBJ2-2
v_gene: TRBV7-9
len: 15
abundance: .
d_gene: TRBD1
CDR3nt: TGTGCCAGCAGCTTAGGACAGGGGATCACCGGGGAGCTGTTTTTT
CDR3aa: CASSLGQGITGELFF

j_gene: TRBJ2-7
v_gene: TRBV6-5
len: 15
abundance: .
d_gene: .
CDR3nt: TGTGCCAGCAGTTACGCGGCAGAGGACTCCTACGAGCAGTACTTC
CDR3aa: CASSYAAEDSYEQYF

j_gene: TRBJ2-5
v_gene: TRBV27
len: 14
abundance: .
d_gene: .
CDR3nt: TGTGCCAGCAGTCCTCCCCAGGGGAAGGAGACCCAGTACTTC
CDR3aa: CASSPPQGKETQYF

j_gene: TRBJ2-7
v_gene: TRBV25-1
len: 14
abundance: .
d_gene: .
CDR3nt: TGTGCCAGCAGTGAAGGTGGCGGCTCCTACGAGCAGTACTTC
CDR3aa: CASSEGGGSYEQYF

j_gene: TRBJ2-2
v_gene: TRBV11-3
len: 15
abundance: .
d_gene: .
CDR3nt: TGTGCCAGCAGCTTAGAGACAGGGAACACCGGGGAGCTGTTTTTT
CDR3aa: CASSLETGNTGELFF

j_gene: TRBJ1-2
v_gene: TRBV27
len: 14
abundance: .
d_gene: .
CDR3nt: TGTGCCAGCACCCCGGCGGGGAAGTACTATGGCTACACCTTC
CDR3aa: CASTPAGKYYGYTF

j_gene: TRBJ1-5
v_gene: TRBV28
len: 15
abundance: .
d_gene: TRBD1
CDR3nt: TGTGCCAGCAGTCCAGGAGACAGGGGAAGGCAGCCCCAGCATTTT
CDR3aa: CASSPGDRGRQPQHF

j_gene: TRBJ1-5
v_gene: TRBV4-2
len: 13
abundance: .
d_gene: .
CDR3nt: TGTGCCAGCTTATGGGGGCACAATCAGCCCCAGCATTTT
CDR3aa: CASLWGHNQPQHF

j_gene: TRBJ2-1
v_gene: TRBV7-9
len: 12
abundance: .
d_gene: TRBD1
CDR3nt: TGTGCCAGCGGACCCCGGGACAGGGAGCAGTTCTTC
CDR3aa: CASGPRDREQFF

j_gene: TRBJ2-7
v_gene: TRBV12-3/TRBV12-4
len: 12
abundance: .
d_gene: .
CDR3nt: TGTGCCAGCAGAACCGACAGCTACGAGCAGTACTTC
CDR3aa: CASRTDSYEQYF

j_gene: TRBJ1-1
v_gene: TRBV7-2
len: 14
abundance: .
d_gene: .
CDR3nt: TGTGCCAGCAGCGGGCGGGGAGGATACACTGAAGCTTTCTTT
CDR3aa: CASSGRGGYTEAFF

j_gene: TRBJ2-7
v_gene: TRBV5-6
len: 15
abundance: .
d_gene: .
CDR3nt: TGTGCCAGCAGCGTCCGGAGCGGCCTACGCTACGAGCAGTACTTC
CDR3aa: CASSVRSGLRYEQYF

j_gene: TRBJ1-1
v_gene: TRBV10-3
len: 13
abundance: .
d_gene: .
CDR3nt: TGTGCCATCAGTGAGCCCGTGGGGGGTCCAGCTTTCTTT
CDR3aa: CAISEPVGGPAFF

j_gene: TRBJ2-5
v_gene: TRBV5-1
len: 15
abundance: once
d_gene: TRBD2
CDR3nt: TGCGCCAGCAGCTTTAGTAGCGGGAAACAAGAGACCCAGTACTTC
CDR3aa: CASSFSSGKQETQYF